The 14 T cell receptor beta chains below all came from one sample that was sequenced in a study of OX40 agonist ivuxolimab in advanced cancers. Produced via immunoSEQ multiplex PCR; TCRdb's table is partial and in-frame only. The sample has around 62,000 clones; around 90% are singletons. This sample comprised CD4+ or CD8+ T cells sorted from blood, obtained in a trial of the OX40 agonist ivuxolimab. The source of these receptors is an adult with an advanced solid tumor such as melanoma, head and neck, liver or kidney cancer.

This clone was counted once. This CDR3 reads CASSPGARGGYEQYF. CDR3 coding DNA: TGTGCCAGCAGCCCGGGGGCCAGGGGAGGGTACGAGCAGTACTTC. The rearrangement joins TRBV11-2 to TRBJ2-7, with a tentative D call TRBD2 (7 bases). Deletions cut 5 bases from V and 4 bases from J, with 18 bases between. Germline V gives CDR1 SGHAT, CDR2 FQNNGV. This CDR3 has 15 residues.

The chain uses TRBV6-7 and TRBJ2-4; 12 bases line up with TRBD2. TRBV6-7 counts as an open reading frame of uncertain function. This CDR3 is built from 20 residues. V lost 6 bases to trimming and J lost 0 bases; unmatched junction nucleotides: 15. The CDR3 loop reads CASSRGLAGESFLAKNIQYF. The CDR3 DNA reads as TGTGCCAGCAGCCGGGGACTAGCGGGTGAAAGCTTCCTAGCCAAAAACATTCAGTACTTC.

V and J are TRBV4-2 and TRBJ1-1; possibly TRBD1 for D (6 bases). Per germline, CDR1 LGHNA and CDR2 YNFKEQ. V was cut by 1 base and J by 4 bases, with 16 bases left in between. This CDR3 region has 16 residues. CDR3 nucleotides: TGTGCCAGCAGCCAAGTGAACCAAGGGGGGGGCACTGAAGCTTTCTTT. It codes for CASSQVNQGGGTEAFF.

The chain has TRBV5-4 and TRBJ1-5, with TRBD1 matching over 7 bases. CDR1 and CDR2 from the germline V gene are SGHNT and YYREEE (reference sequence). The V segment lost 4 bases and the J segment 7 bases; nucleotides outside the gene matches: 8. This CDR3 comprises 14 residues. For the CDR3, the DNA is TGTGCCAGCAGCGCCCAGGGGGTAAGGCAGCCCCAGCATTTT. It translates to CASSAQGVRQPQHF. The full variable domain, completed using reference TRBV5-4 and TRBJ1-5, is ETGVTQSPTHLIKTRGQQVTLRCSSQSGHNTVSWYQQALGQGPQFIFQYYREEENGRGNFPPRFSGLQFPNYSSELNVNALELDDSALYLCASSAQGVRQPQHFGDGTRLSIL.

V gene TRBV20-1 combines with J gene TRBJ1-1, with 8 bases identical to TRBD1. CDR1 is DFQATT and CDR2 is SNEGSKA in the germline V gene (reference sequence). The CDR3 sequence is 11 residues long. V lost 3 bases, J lost 8 bases, and 2 bases stayed unmatched. CDR3 DNA: TGCAGTGCTAGGACAGGGGTAGAAGCTTTCTTT. It codes for CSARTGVEAFF.

A single count supports this clone. The chain has TRBV9 and TRBJ2-6; 7 bases are a match to TRBD2. With 0 bases clipped from V and 0 bases from J, the junction kept 15 bases outside the gene matches. CDR3 length equals 21 residues. From germline, CDR1 is SGDLS and CDR2 YYNGEE. The CDR3 loop is CASSVAPPRGGIGSGANVLTF. CDR3 nucleotides: TGTGCCAGCAGCGTAGCTCCTCCAAGGGGAGGGATCGGCTCTGGGGCCAACGTCCTGACTTTC.

The gene calls are TRBV30 and TRBJ1-5; no clear D gene. Trimming took 5 bases from V and 6 from J, leaving 20 bases between them. Germline values: CDR1 GTSNPN, CDR2 SVGIG (reference sequence). The CDR3 extends over 15 amino acids. CDR3 region: CAWLWLAWKGQPQHF. The CDR3 DNA follows: TGTGCCTGGCTCTGGCTGGCTTGGAAGGGTCAGCCCCAGCATTTT.

The chain combines TRBV19 with TRBJ1-1; possible D gene TRBD1, 6 bases. The CDR3 spans 13 residues. V was shortened by 7 bases and J by 0 bases, with 9 bases between the two germline ends. Germline CDR1 reads LNHDA; CDR2 reads SQIVND (reference sequence). The CDR3 DNA reads TGTGCCAGTATAACAGGGTTGAACACTGAAGCTTTCTTT. Translation: CASITGLNTEAFF. Filled out from reference TRBV19 and TRBJ1-1, the complete variable domain reads DGGITQSPKYLFRKEGQNVTLSCEQNLNHDAMYWYRQDPGQGLRLIYYSQIVNDFQKGDIAEGYSVSREKKESFPLTVTSAQKNPTAFYLCASITGLNTEAFFGQGTRLTVV.

CDR3: CAISGSGTGGNEQFF. CDR3 nucleotide sequence: TGTGCCATCAGTGGATCTGGGACAGGGGGCAATGAGCAGTTCTTC. The V and J genes are TRBV10-3 and TRBJ2-1, with 11 positions matching TRBD1. The CDR3 spans 15 residues. The trim removed 4 bases at V and 6 bases at J, leaving 5 bases unmatched. Germline assignment: CDR1 ENHRY and CDR2 SYGVKD.

The chain recombines TRBV11-2 with TRBJ2-4; 7 bases match TRBD2. The V gene's germline CDR1 is SGHAT and CDR2 FQNNGV. The CDR3 is 18 amino acids. Trimming removed 4 bases from V and 3 bases from J; junction bases left unmatched: 15. The CDR3 nucleotides are TGTGCCAGCAGCTCGCAGGCCCCCTCGACTAGCTTCAAAAACATTCAGTACTTC. It translates to CASSSQAPSTSFKNIQYF.

The chain joins TRBV6-6 to TRBJ1-1, with TRBD1 identical over 7 bases. J was trimmed by 0 bases and V by 0 bases; bases with no gene match: 1. This CDR3 spans 15 amino acids. Germline CDR1 reads MNHNY; CDR2 reads SVGAGI (reference sequence). The CDR3 region has the DNA TGTGCCAGCAGTTACTCAAGGGGGCTGAACACTGAAGCTTTCTTT. Protein: CASSYSRGLNTEAFF.

This chain connects TRBV7-8 to TRBJ1-1; no definite D call. The CDR3 consists of 16 residues. V was pared by 5 bases and J by 0 bases, with 16 bases between. Germline-derived CDR1 and CDR2 are SGHVS and FQNEAQ. CDR3 residues: CASSPRPTIMNTEAFF. In DNA form, the CDR3 reads TGTGCCAGCAGCCCAAGACCGACCATTATGAACACTGAAGCTTTCTTT.

The chain is built from TRBV10-2 and TRBJ1-3; 9 nucleotides align to TRBD1. The CDR3 sequence is 15 residues long. V lost 6 bases, J lost 4 bases, and 7 bases stayed unmatched. Germline CDR1 reads WSHSY; CDR2 reads SAAADI. The CDR3 nucleotides read TGCGCCAGCAGAGCCGGGACAGGGACCGGAAACACCATATATTTT. The encoded protein is CASRAGTGTGNTIYF.

The genes are TRBV27 and TRBJ1-1, with 8 bases identical to TRBD1. J lost 2 bases, V lost 5 bases, and 7 bases had no gene match. Germline V gene lookup returns CDR1 MNHEY and CDR2 SMNVEV (reference sequence). This CDR3 has 15 amino acids. The CDR3 here is CASSGGGQDNTEAFF. CDR3 in DNA: TGTGCCAGCAGTGGGGGGGGACAGGATAACACTGAAGCTTTCTTT.